This T cell receptor beta chain comes out of a study of regulatory T cells in long-lasting Graves disease. This clonotype appeared many times. What it binds is unknown. General study results and limits: TRBV28, TRBJ1-2 and TRBJ2-5 were segments that persistent disease favored.

To make TCR beta libraries, researchers used iRepertoire HTBI primers and Arm-PCR of CDR3 regions. TCRdb re-called the multiplex PCR reads with MiXCR, one entry per CDR3 protein. The table shows 600,000 to 650,000 distinct CDR3 sequences, with 16% occurring only once. As to time point: newly diagnosed GD, antithyroid drugs for less than 3 months. Isolated PBMC RNA provided the starting material for the TCR library. The CDR3 is 17 amino acids. CDR1 and CDR2 from the germline V gene are LNHDA and SQIVND (reference sequence). J was trimmed by 5 bases and V by 3 bases; bases with no gene match: 10. The sample was also reused in another study, on T cells in Graves' hyperthyroidism and ophthalmopathy.

V usage is TRBV19 and J usage is TRBJ2-3; 11 bases line up with TRBD2. The receptor comes from a woman aged 25 to 39 with Graves disease. The starting material was peripheral blood mononuclear cells (PBMCs), obtained at new diagnosis, from a patient treated with antithyroid drugs. CDR3 amino acids: CASSIVYGLAGGDTQYF. The DNA for the CDR3 is TGTGCCAGTAGTATCGTATATGGGCTAGCGGGAGGAGATACGCAGTATTTT.